These T cell receptor beta chains were read from a single sample in a study of spatial heterogeneity in lung cancer. One entry per CDR3 protein, called by TCRdb with MiXCR from the 5' RACE reads. The sample has about 21,000 distinct CDR3 sequences, around 4.6% seen once. The input for sequencing was PBMCs, taken at surgery. These receptors were obtained from a male donor with early-stage non-small cell lung cancer. Both conserved end residues are part of each CDR3. A D gene is named only where the DNA matches it firmly. Size tells how often a clone was seen (once, few, many) or the class of an expanded clone, and some rows leave it out.

TRBJ1-1	.	.	TRBV9	CASSVGGTRNTEAFF	TGTGCCAGCAGCGTAGGGGGGACACGGAACACTGAAGCTTTCTTT
TRBJ2-2	TRBD1	many	TRBV2	CASSASRQGKNTGELFF	TGTGCCAGCAGTGCAAGTCGACAGGGGAAAAACACCGGGGAGCTGTTTTTT
TRBJ2-1	TRBD2	many	TRBV20-1	CSARDVTSGGEEQFF	TGCAGTGCTAGAGATGTCACTAGCGGGGGGGAGGAGCAGTTCTTC
TRBJ1-5	.	many	TRBV9	CASSKGMSSNQPQHF	TGTGCCAGCAGCAAGGGTATGAGTAGCAATCAGCCCCAGCATTTT
TRBJ1-5	.	few	TRBV2	CASRAETVGQPQHF	TGTGCCAGCAGGGCCGAAACGGTGGGTCAGCCCCAGCATTTT
TRBJ2-3	.	few	TRBV24-1	CATRDSNTDTQYF	TGTGCCACCCGGGACTCCAACACAGATACGCAGTATTTT
TRBJ1-1	.	many	TRBV11-1	CASNFARNTEAFF	TGTGCCAGCAATTTCGCCAGGAACACTGAAGCTTTCTTT
TRBJ2-1	.	many	TRBV2	CASSDREGDSYEQFF	TGTGCCAGCAGTGATAGGGAGGGGGATAGTTATGAGCAGTTCTTC
TRBJ2-7	TRBD1	medium-sized	TRBV10-3	CAISTGGDSYEQYF	TGTGCCATCTCGACAGGGGGGGATTCCTACGAGCAGTACTTC
TRBJ2-7	.	few	TRBV7-9	CASRPPDREGEQYF	TGTGCCAGCAGACCTCCGGACAGGGAGGGGGAGCAGTACTTC
TRBJ2-7	TRBD2	many	TRBV25-1	CASSEWGGGQGSYEQYF	TGTGCCAGCAGTGAATGGGGGGGAGGCCAGGGTTCCTACGAGCAGTACTTC
TRBJ2-5	.	many	TRBV2	CASKRDLQETQYF	TGTGCCAGCAAAAGGGACTTACAAGAGACCCAGTACTTC
TRBJ1-1	.	many	TRBV2	CASSEGAGAFF	TGTGCCAGCAGTGAGGGGGCTGGAGCTTTCTTT
TRBJ1-2	.	once	TRBV27	CASRDPAGRDHGYTF	TGTGCCAGCAGGGACCCGGCGGGTAGGGACCATGGCTACACCTTC
TRBJ2-7	TRBD2	many	TRBV20-1	CSARDLPASGLSYEQYF	TGCAGTGCTAGAGATCTCCCCGCTAGCGGGCTATCCTACGAGCAGTACTTC
TRBJ1-6	TRBD1	many	TRBV28	CAGRGTEATPLHF	TGTGCCGGCAGGGGGACAGAAGCAACTCCCCTCCACTTT
TRBJ1-2	.	many	TRBV14	CASSQTGALSGYTF	TGTGCCAGCAGCCAAACCGGGGCCCTGAGCGGCTACACCTTC
TRBJ2-1	.	few	TRBV21-1	CASSKEMPTGGNNEQFF	TGTGCCAGCAGCAAAGAAATGCCTACAGGGGGAAACAATGAGCAGTTCTTC
TRBJ2-1	TRBD1	medium-sized	TRBV4-1	CASSPGQGASYNEQFF	TGCGCCAGCAGCCCAGGGCAGGGGGCTTCCTACAATGAGCAGTTCTTC
TRBJ1-2	.	few	TRBV11-2	CASSLGSGRNTGYTF	TGTGCCAGCAGCTTAGGGTCTGGGAGAAATACGGGCTACACCTTC
TRBJ2-1	TRBD1	many	TRBV7-3	CASSAKPGQGVGEQFF	TGTGCCAGCAGCGCAAAACCGGGACAGGGGGTCGGTGAGCAGTTCTTC
TRBJ2-3	TRBD1	many	TRBV5-1	CASSLQGAGDTQYF	TGCGCCAGCAGCTTACAGGGGGCAGGAGATACGCAGTATTTT
TRBJ2-2	.	many	TRBV7-8	CASETEGWAGELFF	TGTGCCAGCGAGACAGAGGGTTGGGCCGGGGAGCTGTTTTTT
TRBJ2-3	.	.	TRBV10-3	CAIKGEGTQYF	TGTGCCATCAAGGGTGAGGGTACGCAGTATTTT
TRBJ2-7	TRBD1	many	TRBV3-1	CASSQGLGQFYEQYF	TGTGCCAGCAGCCAAGGGTTGGGACAGTTCTACGAGCAGTACTTC
TRBJ2-7	TRBD2	many	TRBV20-1	CSARREMRYEQYF	TGCAGTGCTAGGCGGGAGATGCGGTACGAGCAGTACTTC
TRBJ1-1	TRBD1	medium-sized	TRBV5-1	CASSSYEQGVIAEAFF	TGCGCCAGCAGCTCCTACGAACAGGGGGTGATCGCTGAAGCTTTCTTT
TRBJ1-5	.	many	TRBV4-1	CASSQDGGSNQPQHF	TGCGCCAGCAGCCAAGACGGCGGCAGCAATCAGCCCCAGCATTTT
TRBJ2-2	.	.	TRBV12-5	CASGKDNSLGAGELFF	TGTGCTAGTGGCAAGGACAACTCGCTAGGCGCCGGGGAGCTGTTTTTT